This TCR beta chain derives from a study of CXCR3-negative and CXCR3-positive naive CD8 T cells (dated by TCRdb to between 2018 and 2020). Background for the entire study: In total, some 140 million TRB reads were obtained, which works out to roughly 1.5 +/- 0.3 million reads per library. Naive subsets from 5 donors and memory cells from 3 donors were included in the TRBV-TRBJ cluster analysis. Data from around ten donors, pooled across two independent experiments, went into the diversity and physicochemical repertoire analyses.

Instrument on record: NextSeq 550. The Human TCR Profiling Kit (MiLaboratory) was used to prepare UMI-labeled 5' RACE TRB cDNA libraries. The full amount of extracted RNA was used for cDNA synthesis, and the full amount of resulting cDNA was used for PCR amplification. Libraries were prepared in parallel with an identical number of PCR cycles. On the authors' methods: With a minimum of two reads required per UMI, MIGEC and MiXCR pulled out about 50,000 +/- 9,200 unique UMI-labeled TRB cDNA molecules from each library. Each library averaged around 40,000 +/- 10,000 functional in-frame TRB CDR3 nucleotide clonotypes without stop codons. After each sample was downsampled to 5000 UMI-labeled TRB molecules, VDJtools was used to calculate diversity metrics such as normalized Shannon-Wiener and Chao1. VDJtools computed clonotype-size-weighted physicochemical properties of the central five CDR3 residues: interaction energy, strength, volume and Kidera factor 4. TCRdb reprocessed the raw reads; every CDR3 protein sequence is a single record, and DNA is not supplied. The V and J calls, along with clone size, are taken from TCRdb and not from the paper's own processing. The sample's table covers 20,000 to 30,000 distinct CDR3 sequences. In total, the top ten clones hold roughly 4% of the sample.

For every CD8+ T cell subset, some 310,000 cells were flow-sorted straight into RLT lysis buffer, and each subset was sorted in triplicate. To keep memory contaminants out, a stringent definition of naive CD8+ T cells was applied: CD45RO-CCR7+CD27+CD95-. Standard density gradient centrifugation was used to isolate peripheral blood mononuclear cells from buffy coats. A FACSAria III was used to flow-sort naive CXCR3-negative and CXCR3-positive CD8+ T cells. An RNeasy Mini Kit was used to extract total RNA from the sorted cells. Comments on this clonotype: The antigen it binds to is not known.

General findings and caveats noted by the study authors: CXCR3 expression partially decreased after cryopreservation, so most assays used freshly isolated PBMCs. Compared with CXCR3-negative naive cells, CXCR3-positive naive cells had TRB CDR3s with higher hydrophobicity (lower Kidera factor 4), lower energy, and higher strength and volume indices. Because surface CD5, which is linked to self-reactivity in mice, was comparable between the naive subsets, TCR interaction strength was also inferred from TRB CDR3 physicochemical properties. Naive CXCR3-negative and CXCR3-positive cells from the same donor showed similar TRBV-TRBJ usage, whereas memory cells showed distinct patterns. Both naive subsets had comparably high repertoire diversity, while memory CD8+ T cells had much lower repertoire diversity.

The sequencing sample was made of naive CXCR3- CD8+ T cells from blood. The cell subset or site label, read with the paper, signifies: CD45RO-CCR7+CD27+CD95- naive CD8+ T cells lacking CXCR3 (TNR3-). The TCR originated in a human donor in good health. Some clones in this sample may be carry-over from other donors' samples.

The CDR3 region: CASSLAQGGAEAFF. The chain was built from TRBV5-1 and TRBJ1-1; TCRdb's D call, TRBD1, is unchecked because there is no DNA. CDR1 and CDR2 are read off the germline V gene as SGHRS and YFSETQ. Spanning cysteine to phenylalanine, the CDR3 consists of 14 amino acids. No DNA is listed.